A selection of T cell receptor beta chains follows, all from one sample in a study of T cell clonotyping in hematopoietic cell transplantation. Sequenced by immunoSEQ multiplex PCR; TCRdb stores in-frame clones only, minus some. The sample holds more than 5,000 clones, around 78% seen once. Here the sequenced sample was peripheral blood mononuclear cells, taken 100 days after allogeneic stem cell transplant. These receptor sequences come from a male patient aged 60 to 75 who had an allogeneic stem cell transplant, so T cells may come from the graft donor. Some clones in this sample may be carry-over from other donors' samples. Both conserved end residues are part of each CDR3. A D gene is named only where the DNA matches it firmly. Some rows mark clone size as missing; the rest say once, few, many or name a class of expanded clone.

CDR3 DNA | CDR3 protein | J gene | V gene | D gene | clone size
TGTGCCAGCAGTCGACCGGTTATATACGAGCAGTACTTC | CASSRPVIYEQYF | TRBJ2-7 | TRBV28 | . | few
TGTGCCAGCAGCCACACGAAAGGCACGAACACTGAAGCTTTCTTT | CASSHTKGTNTEAFF | TRBJ1-1 | TRBV11-2 | . | .
TGTGCCAGCAGCCAAAGGGCTAGCGGGAGCTTACCGGGCGAGCAGTACTTC | CASSQRASGSLPGEQYF | TRBJ2-7 | TRBV14 | TRBD2 | .
TGTGCCAGCAGCGTAAAGGCTAGCGGGAGAGGAGGGTACGAGCAGTACTTC | CASSVKASGRGGYEQYF | TRBJ2-7 | TRBV9 | TRBD2 | .
TGTGCCTGGAGTGTGGGGGGGGGCGATAACTATGGCTACACCTTC | CAWSVGGGDNYGYTF | TRBJ1-2 | TRBV30 | . | .
TGTGCCAGCTCACTACAGGATATTGGCTACACCTTC | CASSLQDIGYTF | TRBJ1-2 | TRBV18 | . | .
TGTGCCAGTAGTAGGGGACAGGGGCCAGATACGCAGTATTTT | CASSRGQGPDTQYF | TRBJ2-3 | TRBV19 | TRBD1 | .
TGTGCCAGCAAGGGGACGGGGGCCTACGAGCAGTACTTC | CASKGTGAYEQYF | TRBJ2-7 | TRBV6-5 | . | .
TGTGCCAGCAGTTCCACTGGGGGGAAAGAGACCCAGTACTTC | CASSSTGGKETQYF | TRBJ2-5 | TRBV28 | . | .
TGCGCCAGCAGCCAAGATTGGGGATTCAATGAGCAGTTCTTC | CASSQDWGFNEQFF | TRBJ2-1 | TRBV4-3 | . | .
TGTGCCAGCAGCCTTCCAACGGGACAGAACACCGGGGAGCTGTTTTTT | CASSLPTGQNTGELFF | TRBJ2-2 | TRBV11-2 | . | few
TGTGCCAGCAGCGGTGACAGCGCCTACGAGCAGTACTTC | CASSGDSAYEQYF | TRBJ2-7 | TRBV7-9 | . | .
TGTGCCAGCAGGACAGGGTCCACCGGGGAGCTGTTTTTT | CASRTGSTGELFF | TRBJ2-2 | TRBV6-6 | TRBD1 | .
TGCGCCAGCAGTGCTAATAGCAATCAGCCCCAGCATTTT | CASSANSNQPQHF | TRBJ1-5 | TRBV10-1 | . | .
TGCGCCAGCAGCTGGAGCGGGAGGGCCTCCTACGAGCAGTACTTC | CASSWSGRASYEQYF | TRBJ2-7 | TRBV5-1 | TRBD2 | few
TGTGCCAGCAGTTACCGCGGTCAAGAGACCCAGTACTTC | CASSYRGQETQYF | TRBJ2-5 | TRBV6-6 | . | few
TGTGCCAGCAGCTTTTTTCGTTCGGACACGACCTACGAGCAGTACTTC | CASSFFRSDTTYEQYF | TRBJ2-7 | TRBV5-6 | . | once
TGTGCCAGCAGCTTAGAGGCACGAAGCTCTGGAAACACCATATATTTT | CASSLEARSSGNTIYF | TRBJ1-3 | TRBV11-2 | . | .
TGTGCCAGCAGTTATTCCGGGACTAGGGCTAGTGAGCAGTACTTC | CASSYSGTRASEQYF | TRBJ2-7 | TRBV6-5 | TRBD2 | .
TGCGCCAGCAGCTCTCCCGGAAGGACCAATGAGCAGTTCTTC | CASSSPGRTNEQFF | TRBJ2-1 | TRBV5-1 | . | .
TGTGCCAGCAGCCCACGGACAGGGGGCCCTCATGGCTACACCTTC | CASSPRTGGPHGYTF | TRBJ1-2 | TRBV7-8 | TRBD1 | .
TGTGCCAGCAGTCGGCTACTCCCTGGGACAGGTCAAGAGACCCAGTACTTC | CASSRLLPGTGQETQYF | TRBJ2-5 | TRBV28 | TRBD1 | .
TGTGCCAGCAGTTTTTCAGGGGCTCAAGAGCAGTACTTC | CASSFSGAQEQYF | TRBJ2-7 | TRBV28 | . | .
TGTGCCATCACGAGGGATGGCAATCAGCCCCAGCATTTT | CAITRDGNQPQHF | TRBJ1-5 | TRBV10-3 | . | .
TGTGCCAGCAAGGGGGTCACAGATACGCAGTATTTT | CASKGVTDTQYF | TRBJ2-3 | TRBV5-6 | . | .
TGTGCCAGCAGCCGGACAGGGGGCTCCTACGAGCAGTACTTC | CASSRTGGSYEQYF | TRBJ2-7 | TRBV7-2 | TRBD1 | .
TGCAGCGCTGACACAGGGGGTTACTATGGCTACACCTTC | CSADTGGYYGYTF | TRBJ1-2 | TRBV29-1 | TRBD1 | medium-sized
TGTGCCAGCAGCTTGGGGGGGCAAGACACTGAAGCTTTCTTT | CASSLGGQDTEAFF | TRBJ1-1 | TRBV7-3 | . | .
TGTGCCAGCAGCGTAGCCCCCTTTGCGGGAGAAGATACGCAGTATTTT | CASSVAPFAGEDTQYF | TRBJ2-3 | TRBV9 | TRBD2 | .
TGTGCCAGCAGTTCGGGGCCCGGTTACACCATATATTTT | CASSSGPGYTIYF | TRBJ1-3 | TRBV27 | . | .
TGTGCCAGCAGCTTAGGTAGCGGGAGATCCCTCCGCGAGCAGTACTTC | CASSLGSGRSLREQYF | TRBJ2-7 | TRBV7-2 | TRBD2 | .
TGTGCCAGCAGCTTAAGTGGTTACTACGAGCAGTACTTC | CASSLSGYYEQYF | TRBJ2-7 | TRBV7-2 | . | .
TGTGCCACCTCACCGGGGGGGGGCACTGAAGCTTTCTTT | CATSPGGGTEAFF | TRBJ1-1 | TRBV28 | . | .
TGTGCCAGCAGCTTAGATCAGGTTGTGGGGGAGACCCAGTACTTC | CASSLDQVVGETQYF | TRBJ2-5 | TRBV7-8 | . | .
TGTGCCAGCAGCTTAGGACAGGGGGGTCTAGAAAGCAATCAGCCCCAGCATTTT | CASSLGQGGLESNQPQHF | TRBJ1-5 | TRBV5-6 | TRBD1 | .
TGTGCCAGCAGCCCGCGGACAGGGTGGGACTACGAGCAGTACTTC | CASSPRTGWDYEQYF | TRBJ2-7 | TRBV7-9 | TRBD1 | .
TGTGCCAGCAGCGTTGACGGTGGGCGGCAGTATTTT | CASSVDGGRQYF | TRBJ2-3 | TRBV9 | . | .
TGTGCCAGCAGCCGAGAAGCAGATACGCAGTATTTT | CASSREADTQYF | TRBJ2-3 | TRBV7-3 | . | .
TGTGCCAGCAGTTTGCCCGGGATATACTATGGCTACACCTTC | CASSLPGIYYGYTF | TRBJ1-2 | TRBV28 | . | .
TGTGCCAGCAAACCCGCGGTCAGTCTCTCTGAAGCTTTCTTT | CASKPAVSLSEAFF | TRBJ1-1 | TRBV2 | . | .
TGCAGCGTTGATGCCGGTAATGAAAAACTGTTTTTT | CSVDAGNEKLFF | TRBJ1-4 | TRBV29-1 | . | .
TGTGCCTGGAGTCGGCAGGGAGGCACAGATACGCAGTATTTT | CAWSRQGGTDTQYF | TRBJ2-3 | TRBV30 | . | few